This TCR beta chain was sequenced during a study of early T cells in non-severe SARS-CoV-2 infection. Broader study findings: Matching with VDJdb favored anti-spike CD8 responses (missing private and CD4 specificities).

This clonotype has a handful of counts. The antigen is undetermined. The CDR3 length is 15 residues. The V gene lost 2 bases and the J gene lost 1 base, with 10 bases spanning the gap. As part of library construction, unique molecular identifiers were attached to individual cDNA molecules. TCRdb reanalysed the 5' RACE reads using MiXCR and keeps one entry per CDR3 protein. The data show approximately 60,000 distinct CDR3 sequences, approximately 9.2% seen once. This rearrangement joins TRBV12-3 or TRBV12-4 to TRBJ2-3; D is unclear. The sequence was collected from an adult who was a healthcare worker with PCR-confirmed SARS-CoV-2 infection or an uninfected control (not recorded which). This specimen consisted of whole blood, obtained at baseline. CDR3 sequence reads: CASSLTGARTDTQYF. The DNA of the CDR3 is TGTGCCAGCAGTTTAACCGGCGCCCGCACAGATACGCAGTATTTT.